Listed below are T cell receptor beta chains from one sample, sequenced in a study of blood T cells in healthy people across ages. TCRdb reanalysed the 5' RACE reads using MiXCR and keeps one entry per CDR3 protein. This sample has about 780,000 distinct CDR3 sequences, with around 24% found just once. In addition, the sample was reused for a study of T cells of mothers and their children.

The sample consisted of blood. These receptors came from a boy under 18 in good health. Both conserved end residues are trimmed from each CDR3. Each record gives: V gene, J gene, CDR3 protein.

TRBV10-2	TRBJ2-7	ASSTSGGMGEQY
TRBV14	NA	ASSHRTLQETQY
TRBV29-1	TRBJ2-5	SVEWRSGETQY
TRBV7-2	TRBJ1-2	ASSPGRGLYGYT
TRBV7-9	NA	ASSLGPPEQY
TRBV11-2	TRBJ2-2	TSIWDRGTGELF
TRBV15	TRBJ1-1	ATSSNRAEAF
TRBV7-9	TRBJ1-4	AGAGPDEKLF
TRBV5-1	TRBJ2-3	ASSLTREDTDTQY
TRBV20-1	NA	SASIQGYEQY
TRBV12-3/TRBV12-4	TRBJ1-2	ASSLTPLQKLGA
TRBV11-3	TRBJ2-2	ASSLGGTGGTGELF
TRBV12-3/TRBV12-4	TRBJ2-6	ASSPPAGRGANVLT
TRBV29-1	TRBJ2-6	SAGQGSTSGANVLT
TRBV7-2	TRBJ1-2	ASSPSPGGRLGYT
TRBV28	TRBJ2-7	ASSFLSGGAPYEQY
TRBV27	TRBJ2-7	ASSLRIAGSYEQY
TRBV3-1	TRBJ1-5	ASSQMGQPQH
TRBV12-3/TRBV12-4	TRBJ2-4	ASSLGWPRENIQY
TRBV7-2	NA	ASSLAGSSGNGYEQY
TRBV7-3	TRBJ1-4	ASSLGPAEKLF
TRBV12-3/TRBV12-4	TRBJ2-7	ASGRGQAYEQY
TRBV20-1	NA	SARVAGGQRETQY
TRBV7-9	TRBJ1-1	ASSPQGRTEAF
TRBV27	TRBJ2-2	ASSTPPGLYTGELF
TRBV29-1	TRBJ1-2	SGAASGDYGYT
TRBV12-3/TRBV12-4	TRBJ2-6	ASSPLNAESGANVLT
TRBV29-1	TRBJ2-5	SVERRGTFQETQY
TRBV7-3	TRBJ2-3	ASSLYEGDTQY
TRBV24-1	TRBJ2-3	ATSGKGPHSQKSNTQY
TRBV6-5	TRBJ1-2	ASSSSLGGGVYGYT
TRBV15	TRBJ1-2	ATSRGEFYGCT
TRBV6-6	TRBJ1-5	ASILRGTGRNQPQH
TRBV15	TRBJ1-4	ATSGRTARNEKLF
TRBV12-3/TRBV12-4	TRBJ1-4	ASSLYIRDRGAVNEKLF
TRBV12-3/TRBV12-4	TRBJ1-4	ASQGGPPTNEKLF
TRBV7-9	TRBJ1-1	ASRGVLRDTLNTEAF